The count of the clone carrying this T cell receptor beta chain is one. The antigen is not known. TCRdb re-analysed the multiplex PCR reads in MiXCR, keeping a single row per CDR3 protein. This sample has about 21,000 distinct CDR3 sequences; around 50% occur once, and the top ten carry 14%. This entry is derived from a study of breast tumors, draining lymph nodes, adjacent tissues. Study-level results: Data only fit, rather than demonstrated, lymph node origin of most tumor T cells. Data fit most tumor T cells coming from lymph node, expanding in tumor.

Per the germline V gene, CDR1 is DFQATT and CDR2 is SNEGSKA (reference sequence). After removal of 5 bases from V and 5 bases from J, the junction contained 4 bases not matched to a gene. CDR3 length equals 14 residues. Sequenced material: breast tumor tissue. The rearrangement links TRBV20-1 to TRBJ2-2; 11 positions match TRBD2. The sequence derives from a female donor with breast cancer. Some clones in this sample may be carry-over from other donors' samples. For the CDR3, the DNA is TGCAGTGCTCTAGCGGGGGGAGGGACCGGGGAGCTGTTTTTT. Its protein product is CSALAGGGTGELFF.